The clone carrying this TCR beta chain has just a few counts. Clones were sequenced by immunoSEQ multiplex PCR, and TCRdb holds only the in-frame ones, with some missing. The sample contains 63,000 or so clones, nearly 95% of which appear only once. These data originate in a study of shared T cell receptors in the human thymus. The CDR3 length is 12 residues. Germline V gene sequence: CDR1 KGHSH, CDR2 LQKENI. V lost 3 bases to trimming and J lost 5 bases, with 7 bases between them. This sequence joins TRBV18 and TRBJ1-2; D is ambiguous. Sequencing was carried out using thymocytes. The origin of this receptor is a human donor. CDR3: CASSPMWYGYTF. DNA for the CDR3: TGTGCCAGCTCACCTATGTGGTATGGCTACACCTTC.